This T cell receptor (beta chain) came from a study of blood T cell repertoires in COVID-19. Turning to the study itself: The origin of the acute and convalescent COVID-19 samples was the United States, Italy and Spain. PBMCs, B-cell-depleted T cells, or T cells provided the cDNA or gDNA that made up the material.

Germline CDR1 SGHTA, CDR2 FQGNSA. The CDR3 is made up of 17 amino acids. V gave up 5 bases and J gave up 4 bases; unmatched junction bases: 8. In this sample, this clone turned up once. Original data processing: Nucleated cell counts were estimated from reference gene primer amplification. TCRdb's table, derived via immunoSEQ multiplex PCR, lists solely in-frame clones and lacks some. The V and J calls and clone size were taken over from that table, and D and trimming were inferred from the DNA. The sample lists more than 200,000 clones, about 86% occurring once. Input material: peripheral blood. The rearrangement uses TRBV7-2 and TRBJ2-5; 15 bases match TRBD2. The TCR sequence derives from a man aged 25 to 45 with active or convalescent COVID-19. In nucleotides, the CDR3 is TGTGCCAGCAGCGCTGGACTAGCGGGGGGGCAGAGAGAGACCCAGTACTTC. Amino acids: CASSAGLAGGQRETQYF. Combining the CDR3 with reference TRBV7-2 and TRBJ2-5 gives the whole variable domain GAGVSQSPSNKVTEKGKDVELRCDPISGHTALYWYRQSLGQGLEFLIYFQGNSAPDKSGLPSDRFSAERTGGSVSTLTIQRTQQEDSAVYLCASSAGLAGGQRETQYFGPGTRLLVL.